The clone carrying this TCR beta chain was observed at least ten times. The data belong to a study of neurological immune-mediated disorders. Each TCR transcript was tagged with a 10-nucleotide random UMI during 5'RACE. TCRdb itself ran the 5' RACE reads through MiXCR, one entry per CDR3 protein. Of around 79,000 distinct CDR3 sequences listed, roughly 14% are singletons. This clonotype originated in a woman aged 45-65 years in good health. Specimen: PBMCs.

CDR3 amino acids: CSARVSGLDYEQYF. In nucleotides, the CDR3 is TGCAGTGCTAGAGTTTCAGGATTAGACTACGAGCAGTACTTC. The rearrangement links TRBV20-1 to TRBJ2-7, with D uncertain. The V gene lost 1 base and the J gene lost 3 bases, with 13 bases spanning the gap. The CDR3 has 14 residues. Germline CDR1 is DFQATT and CDR2 is SNEGSKA (reference sequence).